This T cell receptor beta chain originates from a study of T cells in localized non-small cell lung cancer (dated by TCRdb to 2018 to 2020). With respect to the entire study: T cell repertoires of about 240 early-stage NSCLC patients were analyzed, with tumors being compared against uninvolved tumor-adjacent lungs. The cohort was made up of about 240 treatment-naive NSCLC patients whose localized lung tumors had been resected. The mean age of the NSCLC patients was 60 to 85 years, with 120 to 150 men and around 100 women.

The immunoSEQ Assay was used to sequence TCR beta CDR3 regions from DNA. Per the authors' processing: T cell density was computed as TCR beta template counts normalized to usable DNA estimated by amplifying housekeeping genes. The preseqR package was used to estimate richness by extrapolating to 400,000 templates for PBMC samples and to 120,000 templates for tissue samples. Clonality was defined by subtracting Pielou's evenness from one. Tissue-enriched TCRs were identified by differential abundance testing using productive amino-acid clonotypes, minimum total count 5 and alpha 0.1. The Jaccard Index and the Morisita Overlap Index were used to measure how much the repertoires overlapped between compartments. GLIPH clustered TCR beta CDR3s with public tetramer-defined viral CDR3s; viral motifs required at least three viral sequences plus V-gene enrichment. TCRdb re-hosts the immuneACCESS table, in-frame sequences only. Its copies lack some clones; in the studies checked, an unresolved V gene accounts for under half of them, and the cause for the rest is not known. V and J calls and clone size are as listed in that table; D and trimming were resolved from the DNA. The sample has about 82,000 clones on record, around 80% of them singletons. 15% to 20% of the sample rests with the top ten.

Regarding this clone: This clone's antigen is unknown. No base-level quality is on record; no much larger clone is a single base apart.

At diagnosis, peripheral blood, uninvolved tumor-adjacent lung and tumor were collected and were preserved as a mix of fresh-frozen and FFPE material. For TCR repertoire profiling, blood samples were analyzed in the form of peripheral blood mononuclear cells. On the study overall, not on this receptor specifically: Uninvolved tumor-adjacent lung showed the highest T cell clonality, higher than tumor, which suggests more focused antigenic responses in the adjacent lung. Multi-region tumor sequencing was not performed, so intratumor heterogeneity could not be excluded. A median of 57 of the top 100 tumor clones turned up in the paired uninvolved adjacent lung, and about 28 of those clones also ranked among the top 100 of that same adjacent lung. Since the design was exploratory, TCR variables were selected using unadjusted p-values with no false-discovery rate correction. Higher blood T cell density associated with longer overall survival, while higher adjacent-lung clonality associated with shorter survival.

Taken from the germline V gene, the CDR1 and CDR2 loops are SGHVS and FQNEAQ. V was cut back by 0 bases and J by 8 bases, leaving a gap of 11 bases between them. The CDR3 measures 14 amino acids from cysteine to phenylalanine. Here the CDR3 DNA is all that survives: 42 bases in frame from base 1. Sequenced here: PBMCs, sampled before any cancer treatment. The clonotype was recovered from a man aged 35 to 70 with stage II squamous cell lung carcinoma. The chain couples TRBV7-8 to TRBJ2-1; the D gene cannot be resolved reliably. The sequenced DNA is TGTGCCAGCAGCTTAGCGCTCTCGGCGGATGAGCAGTTCTTC. Its translation is CASSLALSADEQFF.